This T cell receptor (beta chain) was identified in a study of blood T cells in healthy people across ages. Combining a sample-barcoded 5' primer with a J-beta primer mix, a second PCR ran for 7 to 11 cycles. Any given sample supplied a minimum of 2.5 million CDR3-containing paired-end reads. TCRdb recomputed calls from the 5' RACE reads with MiXCR, one row per CDR3 protein. Counted here are 920,000 or so distinct CDR3 sequences, 45% occurring once; the ten biggest clones make up approximately 20%. About this clonotype itself: As yet, its antigen is unknown.

V lost 3 bases, J lost 3 bases, and 12 bases lay in between. The CDR3 has 14 amino acids. Germline V lookup: CDR1 WSHSY, CDR2 SAAADI. Notes on the study in general: The study regarded diversity estimates from one million T cells as underestimates.

The sequenced material came from blood. This chain connects TRBV10-2 to TRBJ2-7, with D maybe TRBD2 (6 bases). The source is a woman aged 55-70 years in good health. The CDR3 coding sequence is TGCGCCAGCAGTGACCCGGGACTGAGCTACGAGCAGTACTTC. It specifies CASSDPGLSYEQYF.